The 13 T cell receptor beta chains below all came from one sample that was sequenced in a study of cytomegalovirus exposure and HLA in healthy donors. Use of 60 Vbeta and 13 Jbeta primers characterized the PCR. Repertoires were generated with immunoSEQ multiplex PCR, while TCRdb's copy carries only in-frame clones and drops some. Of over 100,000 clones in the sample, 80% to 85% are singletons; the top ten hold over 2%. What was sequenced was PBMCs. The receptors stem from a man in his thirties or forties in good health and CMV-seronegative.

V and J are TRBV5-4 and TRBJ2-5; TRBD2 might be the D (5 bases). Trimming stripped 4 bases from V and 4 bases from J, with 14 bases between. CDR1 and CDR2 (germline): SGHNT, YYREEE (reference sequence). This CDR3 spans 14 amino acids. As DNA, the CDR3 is TGTGCCAGCAGCCTTCTCGGTGAGGGAGAGACCCAGTACTTC. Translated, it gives CASSLLGEGETQYF. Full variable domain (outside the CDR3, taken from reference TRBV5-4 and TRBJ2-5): ETGVTQSPTHLIKTRGQQVTLRCSSQSGHNTVSWYQQALGQGPQFIFQYYREEENGRGNFPPRFSGLQFPNYSSELNVNALELDDSALYLCASSLLGEGETQYFGPGTRLLVL.

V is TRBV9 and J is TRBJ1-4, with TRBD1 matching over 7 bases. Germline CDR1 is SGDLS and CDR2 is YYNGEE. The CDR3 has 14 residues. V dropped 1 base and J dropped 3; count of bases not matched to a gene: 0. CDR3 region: CASSVQGANEKLFF. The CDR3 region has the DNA TGTGCCAGCAGCGTACAGGGGGCTAATGAAAAACTGTTTTTT.

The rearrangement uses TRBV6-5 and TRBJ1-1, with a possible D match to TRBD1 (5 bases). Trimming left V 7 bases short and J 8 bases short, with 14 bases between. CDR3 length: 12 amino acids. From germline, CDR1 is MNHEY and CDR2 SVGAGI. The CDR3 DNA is TGTGCCAGCACCCCCCTTGGGGCGGAAGCTTTCTTT. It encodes CASTPLGAEAFF.

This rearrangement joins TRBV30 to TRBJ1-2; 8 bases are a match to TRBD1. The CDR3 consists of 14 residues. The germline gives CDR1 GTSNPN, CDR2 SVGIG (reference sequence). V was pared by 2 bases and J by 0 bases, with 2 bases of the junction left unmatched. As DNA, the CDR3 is TGTGCCTGGAGTCGGGACAGGTCTAACTATGGCTACACCTTC. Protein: CAWSRDRSNYGYTF.

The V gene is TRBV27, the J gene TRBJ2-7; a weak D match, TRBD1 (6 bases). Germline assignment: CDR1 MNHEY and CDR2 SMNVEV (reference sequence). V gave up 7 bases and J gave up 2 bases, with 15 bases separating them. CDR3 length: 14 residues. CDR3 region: CASTPLRGPYEQYF. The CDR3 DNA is TGTGCCAGCACTCCCCTCAGGGGCCCCTACGAGCAGTACTTC.

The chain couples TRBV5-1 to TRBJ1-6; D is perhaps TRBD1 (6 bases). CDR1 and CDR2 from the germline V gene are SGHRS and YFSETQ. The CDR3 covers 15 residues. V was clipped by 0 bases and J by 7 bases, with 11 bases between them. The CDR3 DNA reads TGCGCCAGCAGCTTGGAGGGGGTGGGGAATTCACCCCTCCACTTT. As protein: CASSLEGVGNSPLHF.

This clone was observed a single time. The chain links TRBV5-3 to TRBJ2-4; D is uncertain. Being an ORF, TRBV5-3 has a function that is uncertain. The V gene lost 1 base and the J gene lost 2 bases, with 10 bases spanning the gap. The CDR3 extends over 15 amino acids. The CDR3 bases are TGTGCCAGAAGCTTGCCCGAGATCACCAAAAACATTCAGTACTTC. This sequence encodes CARSLPEITKNIQYF.

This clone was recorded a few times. CDR3 region: CASGGKRGESTDTQYF. Here the CDR3 DNA reads TGTGCCAGCGGGGGCAAGCGGGGGGAATCCACAGATACGCAGTATTTT. J is TRBJ2-3 and V is TRBV25-1; 9 bases agree with TRBD2. CDR1 and CDR2 (germline): MGHDK, SYGVNS. V shed 8 bases, J shed 2 bases, and the junction held 11 bases outside the gene matches. This CDR3 has 16 amino acids.

CDR3 loop: CASSLEWWTSGGRPGELFF. CDR3 sequence (DNA): TGTGCCAGCAGCTTAGAGTGGTGGACTAGCGGGGGAAGGCCCGGGGAGCTGTTTTTT. This chain links TRBV7-6 with TRBJ2-2; 13 bases line up with TRBD2. Unmatched junction bases numbered 11, after V lost 1 base and J lost 6 bases. Germline V gene lookup returns CDR1 SGHVS and CDR2 FNYEAQ. The CDR3 consists of 19 residues.

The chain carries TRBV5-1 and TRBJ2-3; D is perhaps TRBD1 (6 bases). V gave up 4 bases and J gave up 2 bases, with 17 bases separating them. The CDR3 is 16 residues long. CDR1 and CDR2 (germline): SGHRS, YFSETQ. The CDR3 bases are TGCGCCAGCAGCAGGGGGTCCCGCGGTAACACAGATACGCAGTATTTT. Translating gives CASSRGSRGNTDTQYF.

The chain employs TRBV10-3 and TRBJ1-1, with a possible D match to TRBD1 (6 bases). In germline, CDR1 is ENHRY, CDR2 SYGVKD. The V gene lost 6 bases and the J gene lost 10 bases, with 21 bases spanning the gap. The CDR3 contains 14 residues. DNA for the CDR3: TGTGCCATCAGGATCGGGACACCTTTAACGGGAGCTTTCTTT. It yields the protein CAIRIGTPLTGAFF.

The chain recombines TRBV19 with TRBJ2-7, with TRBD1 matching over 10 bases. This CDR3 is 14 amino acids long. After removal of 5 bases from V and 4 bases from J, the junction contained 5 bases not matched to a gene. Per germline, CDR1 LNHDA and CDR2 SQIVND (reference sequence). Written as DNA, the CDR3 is TGTGCCAGTAGTCCAAGACAGGGGGCTTACGAGCAGTACTTC. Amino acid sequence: CASSPRQGAYEQYF.

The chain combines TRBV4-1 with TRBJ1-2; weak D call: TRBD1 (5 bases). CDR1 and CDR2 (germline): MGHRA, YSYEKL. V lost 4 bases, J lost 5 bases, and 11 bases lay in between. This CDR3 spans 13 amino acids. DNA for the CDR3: TGCGCCAGCAGCCGGATCAAGGGGTATGGCTACACCTTC. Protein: CASSRIKGYGYTF.